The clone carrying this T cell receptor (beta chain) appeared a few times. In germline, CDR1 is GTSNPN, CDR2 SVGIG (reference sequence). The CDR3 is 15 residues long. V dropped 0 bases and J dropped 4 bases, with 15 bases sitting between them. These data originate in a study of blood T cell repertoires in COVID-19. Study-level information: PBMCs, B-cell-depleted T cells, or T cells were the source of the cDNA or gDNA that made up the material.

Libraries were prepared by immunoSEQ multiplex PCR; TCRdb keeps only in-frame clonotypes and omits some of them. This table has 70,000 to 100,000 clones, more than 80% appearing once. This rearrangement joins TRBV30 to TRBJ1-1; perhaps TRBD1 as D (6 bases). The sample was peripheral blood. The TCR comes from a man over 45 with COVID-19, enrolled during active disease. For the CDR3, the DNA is TGTGCCTGGAGTGTACGTGGGGGCAGGACCACTGAAGCTTTCTTT. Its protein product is CAWSVRGGRTTEAFF. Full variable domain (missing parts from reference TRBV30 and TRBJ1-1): SQTIHQWPATLVQPVGSPLSLECTVEGTSNPNLYWYRQAAGRGLQLLFYSVGIGQISSEVPQNLSASRPQDRQFILSSKKLLLSDSGFYLCAWSVRGGRTTEAFFGQGTRLTVV.